This TCR beta chain was recovered during a study of blood T cell repertoires in COVID-19. Overall study context: COVID-19 samples from acute and convalescent phases originated in the United States, Italy and Spain. In each case, the material was cDNA or gDNA derived from T cells, B-cell-depleted T cells, or PBMCs.

With 4 bases clipped from V and 2 bases from J, the junction kept 5 bases outside the gene matches. The germline gives CDR1 MGHRA, CDR2 YSYEKL. The CDR3 runs 15 residues. Authors' methods: Cell counts per sample came from amplifying reference gene primers. Using immunoSEQ multiplex PCR, the repertoire was profiled, and TCRdb retains in-frame clones only, with some absent. V, J and clone size derive from that table, while D and trimming were established from the DNA sequence. Of around 230,000 clones detected, 75% to 90% appear once; the ten largest clones hold more than 6%. The source is a man aged 60 to 75 who had recovered from COVID-19. Sequencing used peripheral blood. The chain couples TRBV4-1 to TRBJ2-3, with TRBD2 matching over 8 bases. The CDR3 coding sequence is TGCGCCAGCAGCCCCCGCGGGGGGATCACAGATACGCAGTATTTT. Amino acid sequence: CASSPRGGITDTQYF.